The 27 T cell receptor beta chains below all came from one sample that was sequenced in a study of T-cell reconstitution after alpha-beta-depleted transplantation in children. A TCRbeta library incorporating unique molecular identifiers was prepared. MiXCR, run by TCRdb on the PCR reads, gives a single entry per CDR3 protein. Altogether roughly 490,000 distinct CDR3 sequences are present, roughly 10% being singletons, with the ten largest covering 13% to 15%. The specimen was PBMCs, mostly from graft donor cells, collected 180 days after TCRalphabeta/CD19-depleted stem cell transplant. The source of these receptors is a female patient aged 2-15 years who had a stem cell transplant for aplastic anemia, so the T cells may come from the graft donor.

There are many counts of this clonotype. This sequence joins TRBV9 and TRBJ2-1, with D possibly being TRBD2 (6 bases). Trimming left V 3 bases short and J 0 bases short, with 13 bases between. CDR3 length: 16 amino acids. Germline CDR1 reads SGDLS; CDR2 reads YYNGEE. Written as DNA, the CDR3 is TGTGCCAGCAGCGGTCCCCTAGCGAGCTCCTACAATGAGCAGTTCTTC. This codes for CASSGPLASSYNEQFF. The whole variable domain, filled in from reference TRBV9 and TRBJ2-1, reads DSGVTQTPKHLITATGQRVTLRCSPRSGDLSVYWYQQSLDQGLQFLIQYYNGEERAKGNILERFSAQQFPDLHSELNLSSLELGDSALYFCASSGPLASSYNEQFFGPGTRLTVL.

The chain has TRBV12-3 or TRBV12-4 and TRBJ2-7; D is uncertain. The CDR3 totals 16 residues. Trimming shortened V by 4 bases and J by 1 base, and 17 bases separated the two germline ends. CDR3 in amino acids: CASSSRVSFNSYEQYV. CDR3 DNA: TGTGCCAGCAGTTCCCGGGTCAGTTTCAATTCCTACGAGCAGTACGTC.

Only a few counts were recorded for this clonotype. The genes are TRBV30 and TRBJ2-5; D possibly corresponds to TRBD1 (6 bases). CDR1 is GTSNPN, CDR2 SVGIG, per germline (reference sequence). CDR3 length: 15 amino acids. Deletions cut 1 base from V and 0 bases from J, with 12 bases between. The CDR3: CAWSGQALYQETQYF. Here the CDR3 DNA reads TGTGCCTGGAGTGGACAGGCCTTGTACCAAGAGACCCAGTACTTC.

This clonotype came up a few times. The chain carries TRBV9 and TRBJ2-2; 8 bases are a match to TRBD1. Germline V gene data show CDR1 as SGDLS and CDR2 as YYNGEE. J was trimmed by 0 bases and V by 5 bases; bases with no gene match: 6. The CDR3 runs 16 residues. The CDR3 sequence is CASSLGGQANTGELFF. Here the CDR3 DNA reads TGTGCCAGCAGTTTAGGGGGACAGGCGAACACCGGGGAGCTGTTTTTT.

Worth noting for this clonotype: The junction does not match germline at one end; this may be a read error. The chain carries TRBV5-1 and TRBJ2-1; 8 bases line up with TRBD2. The CDR3 is 15 residues long. CDR1 SGHRS and CDR2 YFSETQ come from the germline V gene. The CDR3 region is CASRLGREGPNEQFF. CDR3 bases: TGCGCCAGCAGGTTGGGACGGGAGGGCCCAAATGAGCAGTTCTTC. Variable domain in full (rest from reference TRBV5-1 and TRBJ2-1): KAGVTQTPRYLIKTRGQQVTLSCSPISGHRSVSWYQQTPGQGLQFLFEYFSETQRNKGNFPGRFSGRQFSNSRSEMNVSTLELGDSALYLCASRLGREGPNEQFFGPGTRLTVL.

The chain recombines TRBV7-3 with TRBJ2-7, with D possibly matching TRBD1 (6 bases). Germline values: CDR1 SGHTA, CDR2 FQGTGA. Deletions cut 3 bases from V and 6 bases from J, with 12 bases between. This CDR3 region has 13 residues. Written as DNA, the CDR3 is TGTGCCAGCAGCTTCCAAGGACAGACCGAGCAGTACTTC. Translation: CASSFQGQTEQYF.

The V call is TRBV12-3 or TRBV12-4, the J call TRBJ1-6, with D maybe TRBD1 (5 bases). The CDR3 has 16 residues. V lost 1 base and J lost 6, with 13 bases in between. CDR3 amino acids: CASSLGHPGSNSPLHF. Here the CDR3 DNA reads TGTGCCAGCAGTTTAGGCCACCCAGGGAGTAATTCACCCCTCCACTTT.

This clonotype was seen only a few times. The chain combines TRBV6-2 or TRBV6-3 with TRBJ2-1; 9 nucleotides line up with TRBD1. The germline V gene has CDR1 MNHEY and CDR2 SVGEGT. J was trimmed by 9 bases and V by 6 bases; bases with no gene match: 6. The CDR3 extends over 13 amino acids. DNA of the CDR3: TGTGCCAGCAGAGGACAGGGGACGGGTGAGCAGTTCTTC. Translated, it gives CASRGQGTGEQFF.

In this sample, this clonotype turned up a few times. The chain is built from TRBV24-1 and TRBJ2-2; the D gene could be TRBD1 or TRBD2 (7 bases each). This CDR3 region has 17 residues. Trimming removed 4 bases from V and 6 bases from J, with 20 bases in between. Per the germline V gene, CDR1 is KGHDR and CDR2 is SFDVKD. CDR3 DNA sequence: TGTGCCACCAGTGAAGGTGGGACAGCCCGGGAGGCCGGGGAGCTGTTTTTT. Its translation: CATSEGGTAREAGELFF.

The CDR3 coding sequence is TGCGCCAGCAGCCAAGGGGCTAGCGGGAACGCAGATACGCAGTATTTT. This encodes CASSQGASGNADTQYF. The chain recombines TRBV4-3 with TRBJ2-3; 9 nucleotides match TRBD2. The CDR3 spans 16 residues. From germline, CDR1 is LGHNA and CDR2 YSLEER. Germline trimming cut 1 base from V and 4 bases from J; bases unmatched to any gene: 6.

To note about this clonotype: One junction end does not reproduce the germline sequence, and a read error may be involved. V and J are TRBV6-4 and TRBJ2-7; 9 nucleotides match TRBD1. Germline CDR1 is MRHNA and CDR2 is SNTAGT. The CDR3 length is 18 residues. The CDR3 DNA is TGTACCAGCAGGCGGAACAAATGGACCGGGACAGGGTCGTACGAGCAGTACTTC. It encodes CTSRRNKWTGTGSYEQYF.

This clonotype turned up a few times. V is TRBV12-3 or TRBV12-4 and J is TRBJ1-2; D call uncertain. V was cut by 6 bases and J by 7 bases, with 24 bases left in between. The CDR3 is made up of 16 amino acids. CDR3 in amino acids: CASSLPGFPNFGGYTF. In nucleotides, the CDR3 is TGTGCCAGCAGCTTACCGGGATTCCCCAACTTTGGTGGCTACACCTTC.

In this sample, this clonotype turned up a few times. The rearrangement uses TRBV12-5 and TRBJ2-7; D is possibly TRBD2 (5 bases). The CDR3 consists of 19 residues. V gave up 1 base and J gave up 2 bases, with 24 bases separating them. Germline values: CDR1 LGHNT, CDR2 FRNRAP. The CDR3 is CASGLGSPPRGREPYEQYF. The CDR3 DNA is TGTGCTAGTGGTTTGGGCTCCCCGCCCAGAGGGAGAGAACCCTACGAGCAGTACTTC.

The rearrangement uses TRBV5-1 and TRBJ2-2; D remains ambiguous. CDR1 SGHRS and CDR2 YFSETQ come from the germline V gene. The CDR3 loop spans 13 amino acids. V lost 0 bases, J lost 6 bases, and 6 bases lay in between. In nucleotides, the CDR3 is TGCGCCAGCAGCTTGGTCGAGGCCGGGGAGCTGTTTTTT. This codes for CASSLVEAGELFF.

In this sample, this clonotype turned up a few times. The J gene is TRBJ2-1, the V gene TRBV10-3; 14 bases are shared with TRBD2. This CDR3 contains 18 residues. Unmatched junction bases numbered 7, after V lost 6 bases and J lost 0 bases. CDR1 ENHRY and CDR2 SYGVKD come from the germline V gene. The DNA of the CDR3 is TGTGCCATCAGGACCGGGACTAGCGGGAGCAGCTCCTACAATGAGCAGTTCTTC. Residues: CAIRTGTSGSSSYNEQFF.

The CDR3 loop is CASGLTVASTDTQYF. The CDR3 nucleotides read TGTGCTAGTGGTTTGACAGTTGCTAGCACAGATACGCAGTATTTT. This chain uses TRBV12-5 with TRBJ2-3; D not resolved. Deletions cut 2 bases from V and 0 bases from J, with 9 bases between. Germline CDR1 LGHNT, CDR2 FRNRAP. This CDR3 spans 15 amino acids.

The chain uses TRBV24-1 and TRBJ1-5; D remains unclear. This CDR3 is 14 amino acids long. Germline-derived CDR1 and CDR2 are KGHDR and SFDVKD. V was trimmed by 4 bases and J by 4 bases, leaving 10 bases between them. CDR3 DNA: TGTGCCACCAGTGACCCGACGGGGAATCAGCCCCAGCATTTT. Translation: CATSDPTGNQPQHF.

In its sample, this clonotype was seen many times. This sequence joins TRBV6-1 and TRBJ2-2; D is unresolved. V gave up 7 bases and J gave up 6 bases, with 12 bases separating them. This CDR3 comprises 13 residues. Per germline, CDR1 MNHNS and CDR2 SASEGT. CDR3 residues: CASTESAAGELFF. For the CDR3, the DNA is TGTGCCAGCACAGAGAGCGCTGCCGGGGAGCTGTTTTTT.

This clonotype has at least ten counts. The DNA is omitted, as the CDR3 cannot be located on it reliably, and the CDR3 follows TCRdb's listing. This chain links TRBV12-3 or TRBV12-4 with TRBJ2-5; the table assigns TRBD1, which was not confirmed against the DNA. The CDR3 is 16 amino acids long, termini counted. This chain's CDR3 is CASSSSTGPRGETQYF.

This clonotype was seen a handful of times. The chain uses TRBV24-1 and TRBJ2-5; 8 bases align to TRBD2. The CDR3 is 17 residues long. Per germline, CDR1 KGHDR and CDR2 SFDVKD. The trim removed 3 bases at V and 7 bases at J, leaving 15 bases unmatched. CDR3 DNA: TGTGCCACCAGTGATCCACCCGGGAGGGGGGCGCTGGGGACCCAGTACTTC. This sequence encodes CATSDPPGRGALGTQYF.

The chain joins TRBV20-1 to TRBJ2-1; 10 positions match TRBD2. The CDR3 loop spans 15 amino acids. With V trimmed by 1 base and J by 6 bases, 6 bases remained unmatched. From germline, CDR1 is DFQATT and CDR2 SNEGSKA (reference sequence). CDR3 coding DNA: TGCAGTGCTAGAGCCGGGACTAGCGCCTTCAATGAGCAGTTCTTC. Protein sequence: CSARAGTSAFNEQFF.

V gene TRBV4-3 combines with J gene TRBJ2-1, with TRBD2 matching over 11 bases. Germline loops: CDR1 LGHNA, CDR2 YSLEER. Unmatched junction bases numbered 9, after V lost 6 bases and J lost 8 bases. The CDR3 runs to 15 residues. The CDR3 DNA sequence: TGCGCCAGCAGGGTAGCGGGAGGGCCCGGGTATGAGCAGTTCTTC. Translation gives CASRVAGGPGYEQFF.

V gene TRBV5-1 combines with J gene TRBJ2-7; 11 bases map to TRBD1. The CDR3 loop spans 13 amino acids. CDR1 is SGHRS, CDR2 YFSETQ, per germline. The V segment lost 4 bases and the J segment 12 bases; nucleotides outside the gene matches: 9. CDR3 nucleotides: TGCGCCAGCAGCCCACTAGGGACAGGGGGTTTGTACGTC. Translating gives CASSPLGTGGLYV.

V and J are TRBV5-1 and TRBJ2-1; D ambiguous. V was cut by 0 bases and J by 3 bases, with 4 bases left in between. The CDR3 is 13 amino acids. Germline CDR1 and CDR2: SGHRS and YFSETQ. CDR3 DNA: TGCGCCAGCAGCTTGGTCTACTACAATGAGCAGTTCTTC. Encoded protein: CASSLVYYNEQFF.

The genes are TRBV5-1 and TRBJ1-1; D ambiguous. Germline-derived CDR1 and CDR2 are SGHRS and YFSETQ. Trimming removed 4 bases from V and 0 bases from J, with 13 bases in between. CDR3 size: 15 residues. CDR3 amino acids: CASSLHLELNTEAFF. The CDR3 DNA reads as TGCGCCAGCAGCCTCCATCTAGAGCTGAACACTGAAGCTTTCTTT.

The table lists this clonotype with a few counts. The V call is TRBV5-1, the J call TRBJ2-3, with D possibly matching TRBD2 (7 bases). CDR3 length: 18 amino acids. V was trimmed by 4 bases and J by 5 bases, leaving 26 bases between them. Germline loops: CDR1 SGHRS, CDR2 YFSETQ. This chain's CDR3 is CASSQISPWTRGGDTQYF. Written as DNA, the CDR3 is TGCGCCAGCAGCCAAATATCCCCCTGGACTAGAGGGGGAGATACGCAGTATTTT.

This clonotype has only a few counts. This chain joins TRBV9 and TRBJ2-7; 11 positions agree with TRBD2. The ends lost 2 bases at V and 4 bases at J; junction bases unmatched: 5. This CDR3 has 15 amino acids. Germline CDR1 reads SGDLS; CDR2 reads YYNGEE. The CDR3 here is CASSVGTSGVYEQYV. In DNA form, the CDR3 reads TGTGCCAGCAGCGTGGGGACTAGCGGAGTTTACGAGCAGTACGTC.